This is a list of T cell receptor beta chains from one sample in a study of cytomegalovirus exposure and HLA in healthy donors. The method was immunoSEQ multiplex PCR; TCRdb's version includes in-frame clones alone and lacks a portion of them. The repertoire holds about 97,000 clones, with around 10% as singletons. The sequencing sample was made of PBMCs. The receptors come from a middle-aged man in good health and CMV-seropositive. CDR3s include the opening cysteine and the closing phenylalanine or tryptophan. The order of the fields is CDR3 protein, CDR3 DNA, J gene, D gene, V gene, clone size. The D gene is left open where the match is weak. Some rows have no size entry. The others give once, few or many, or a class for an expanded clone.

CASSLDYSTEAFF	TGCGCCAGCAGCTTAGACTATTCCACTGAAGCTTTCTTT	TRBJ1-1	NA	TRBV5-1	few
CASSLLGGSVYGDEQFF	TGTGCCAGCAGTTTATTAGGGGGTTCAGTATACGGCGATGAGCAGTTCTTC	TRBJ2-1	NA	TRBV28	few
CASSLGGTGVRNTEAFF	TGTGCCAGCAGTTTGGGGGGGACAGGGGTAAGGAACACTGAAGCTTTCTTT	TRBJ1-1	TRBD1	TRBV28	few
CATLAGTDYEQYF	TGTGCCACTCTAGCGGGAACGGACTACGAGCAGTACTTC	TRBJ2-7	TRBD2	TRBV10-3	few
CASSLDRTNEKLFF	TGTGCCAGCAGTTTAGACAGGACTAATGAAAAACTGTTTTTT	TRBJ1-4	NA	TRBV28	many
CASSVTAGGTETQYF	TGTGCCAGCAGCGTGACAGCGGGAGGTACAGAGACCCAGTACTTC	TRBJ2-5	TRBD2	TRBV5-4	NA
CASSRGDSRYNEQFF	TGTGCCAGCAGCCGCGGGGACTCCCGCTACAATGAGCAGTTCTTC	TRBJ2-1	NA	TRBV7-8	few
CASSLWPYEQYF	TGTGCCAGCAGCTTATGGCCCTACGAGCAGTACTTC	TRBJ2-7	NA	TRBV7-6	few
CASSPMDGEKLFF	TGTGCCAGCTCACCTATGGACGGGGAGAAACTGTTTTTT	TRBJ1-4	NA	TRBV18	many
CAWSVVGGGETQYF	TGTGCCTGGAGTGTAGTGGGAGGAGGGGAGACCCAGTACTTC	TRBJ2-5	NA	TRBV30	NA
CASSDRQINEQYF	TGTGCCAGCAGTGACAGGCAGATCAACGAGCAGTACTTC	TRBJ2-7	NA	TRBV2	few
CASSQVDLISYNEQFF	TGCGCCAGCAGCCAAGTAGATCTGATTTCCTACAATGAGCAGTTCTTC	TRBJ2-1	NA	TRBV4-1	NA
CASSKDRVGYTF	TGTGCCAGCTCTAAGGACAGGGTCGGCTACACCTTC	TRBJ1-2	TRBD1	TRBV19	few
CAIRREDTEAFF	TGTGCCATCAGGAGGGAAGACACTGAAGCTTTCTTT	TRBJ1-1	NA	TRBV10-3	NA
CASSLGTKEETQYF	TGTGCCAGCAGCTTAGGTACTAAAGAAGAGACCCAGTACTTC	TRBJ2-5	NA	TRBV11-2	few
CASNLAGGEDTQYF	TGTGCCAGCAACCTAGCGGGAGGGGAAGATACGCAGTATTTT	TRBJ2-3	TRBD2	TRBV9	NA
CASSFVRDYEQYF	TGTGCCAGCAGCTTTGTCAGGGACTACGAGCAGTACTTC	TRBJ2-7	NA	TRBV7-9	few
CASSQESPLLASNEQFF	TGTGCCAGCAGCCAAGAATCCCCGCTACTAGCGTCCAATGAGCAGTTCTTC	TRBJ2-1	TRBD2	TRBV4-2	NA
CASSFEELQETQYF	TGTGCCAGCAGCTTTGAGGAGCTCCAAGAGACCCAGTACTTC	TRBJ2-5	NA	TRBV5-4	NA
CASAGTGVYEQYF	TGTGCCAGTGCCGGGACAGGGGTTTACGAGCAGTACTTC	TRBJ2-7	TRBD1	TRBV7-9	few
CASSSSRGTRGNTEAFF	TGTGCCAGCAGTAGCTCCAGGGGAACGAGGGGGAACACTGAAGCTTTCTTT	TRBJ1-1	NA	TRBV27	NA
CASSQEDGRARNIQYF	TGCGCCAGCAGCCAAGAGGACGGGAGGGCCAGAAACATTCAGTACTTC	TRBJ2-4	TRBD2	TRBV4-1	NA
CASSFGTGSEKLFF	TGCGCCAGCAGCTTCGGGACAGGGTCCGAAAAACTGTTTTTT	TRBJ1-4	TRBD1	TRBV5-1	NA
CASSRDLAGVSKNIQYF	TGCGCCAGCAGCCGTGACTTGGCGGGAGTGTCCAAAAACATTCAGTACTTC	TRBJ2-4	TRBD2	TRBV4-1	NA
CASSPIQQGPDTQYF	TGTGCCAGCAGCCCCATCCAACAGGGGCCAGATACGCAGTATTTT	TRBJ2-3	TRBD1	TRBV28	NA
CASSAVGSSDTQYF	TGTGCCAGCAGCGCCGTTGGGAGTTCAGATACGCAGTATTTT	TRBJ2-3	NA	TRBV7-9	NA
CASRVNFVGTDTQYF	TGTGCCAGCAGAGTAAACTTTGTAGGCACAGATACGCAGTATTTT	TRBJ2-3	NA	TRBV2	few
CASSYGLGQGRGEQFF	TGTGCCAGCAGTTACGGTTTGGGACAGGGAAGAGGTGAGCAGTTCTTC	TRBJ2-1	TRBD1	TRBV6-5	NA
CASSPPLNTEAFF	TGTGCCAGCAGTCCCCCGTTGAACACTGAAGCTTTCTTT	TRBJ1-1	NA	TRBV28	NA
CASSQDRGASGKYEQYF	TGCGCCAGCAGCCAAGATCGAGGCGCTAGCGGGAAATACGAGCAGTACTTC	TRBJ2-7	TRBD2	TRBV4-1	NA
CSVKPSGGRGSYEQYF	TGCAGCGTCAAACCCTCGGGGGGGCGTGGATCCTACGAGCAGTACTTC	TRBJ2-7	TRBD2	TRBV29-1	NA
CASSFSGSSHEQYF	TGTGCCAGCAGCTTCAGCGGGAGTTCCCACGAGCAGTACTTC	TRBJ2-7	TRBD2	TRBV7-9	NA
CASRNRDRGSPLHF	TGTGCCAGCAGGAACCGGGACAGGGGTTCACCCCTCCACTTT	TRBJ1-6	TRBD1	TRBV6-5	NA
CASSFPPGQGHYGYTF	TGTGCCAGCAGTTTCCCCCCGGGACAGGGGCACTATGGCTACACCTTC	TRBJ1-2	TRBD1	TRBV28	NA
CSVWTGPSYEQYF	TGCAGCGTTTGGACAGGGCCCTCCTACGAGCAGTACTTC	TRBJ2-7	TRBD1	TRBV29-1	NA
CATSQGTSAYNEQFF	TGTGCCACCAGCCAAGGGACTAGCGCTTACAATGAGCAGTTCTTC	TRBJ2-1	TRBD2	TRBV15	once
CASSLGQGTYYEQYF	TGTGCCAGCAGTTTAGGCCAGGGGACCTACTACGAGCAGTACTTC	TRBJ2-7	NA	TRBV27	NA
CASSGQGGTEAFF	TGTGCCAGCAGTGGACAGGGTGGCACTGAAGCTTTCTTT	TRBJ1-1	TRBD1	TRBV28	few
CASSPRVGLAGVETQYF	TGTGCCAGCAGCCCCCGGGTCGGACTAGCGGGAGTAGAGACCCAGTACTTC	TRBJ2-5	TRBD2	TRBV9	NA
CASRGTGGGNQPQHF	TGTGCCAGCAGAGGGACAGGGGGAGGCAATCAGCCCCAGCATTTT	TRBJ1-5	TRBD1	TRBV28	NA
CASSLAGPTDTQYF	TGCGCCAGCAGCCTAGCGGGACCCACAGATACGCAGTATTTT	TRBJ2-3	TRBD2	TRBV4-1	few
CASSTRTGRETQYF	TGCGCCAGCAGCACTCGGACAGGGCGGGAGACCCAGTACTTC	TRBJ2-5	TRBD1	TRBV5-1	few
CASSLQDNMNTEAFF	TGCGCCAGCAGCTTGCAGGACAACATGAACACTGAAGCTTTCTTT	TRBJ1-1	NA	TRBV5-1	few
CASSYLNTGELFF	TGTGCCAGCAGTTACTTAAACACCGGGGAGCTGTTTTTT	TRBJ2-2	NA	TRBV6-5	many
CASSVSRATDTQYF	TGTGCCAGCAGCGTATCCAGGGCCACAGATACGCAGTATTTT	TRBJ2-3	NA	TRBV9	NA
CASSSGRENTIYF	TGTGCCAGCAGCTCGGGCAGGGAAAACACCATATATTTT	TRBJ1-3	NA	TRBV5-5	once
CASSLEGQGREKLFF	TGTGCCAGCAGCTTGGAGGGACAGGGGAGGGAAAAACTGTTTTTT	TRBJ1-4	TRBD1	TRBV5-6	NA
CAWSGGRVGQPQHF	TGTGCCTGGAGTGGGGGCAGGGTAGGTCAGCCCCAGCATTTT	TRBJ1-5	NA	TRBV30	few
CSVAGQANTGELFF	TGCAGCGTTGCGGGACAGGCAAACACCGGGGAGCTGTTTTTT	TRBJ2-2	TRBD1	TRBV29-1	NA
CASSFFSADTQYF	TGTGCCAGCAGCTTCTTTTCAGCAGATACGCAGTATTTT	TRBJ2-3	NA	TRBV5-4	few
CASRKRSGREQYF	TGTGCCAGCAGAAAGCGCAGTGGTCGCGAGCAGTACTTC	TRBJ2-7	NA	TRBV6-5	NA
CASSLVLAGITDTQYF	TGCGCCAGCAGCTTGGTACTAGCGGGAATCACAGATACGCAGTATTTT	TRBJ2-3	TRBD2	TRBV5-1	NA
CAISESLGGSYEQYF	TGTGCTATCAGTGAGTCGTTGGGGGGAAGTTACGAGCAGTACTTC	TRBJ2-7	NA	TRBV10-3	NA
CASQGASGINEQFF	TGTGCCAGCCAGGGGGCTAGCGGGATTAATGAGCAGTTCTTC	TRBJ2-1	NA	TRBV6-5	few
CASSRTGTYNEQFF	TGCGCCAGCAGCCGGACAGGGACATACAATGAGCAGTTCTTC	TRBJ2-1	TRBD1	TRBV5-1	NA
CASNKQGANGYTF	TGTGCCAGCAATAAACAGGGGGCGAATGGCTACACCTTC	TRBJ1-2	TRBD1	TRBV28	few
CASSPPGQGYNQPQHF	TGTGCCAGTAGTCCCCCGGGACAGGGCTACAATCAGCCCCAGCATTTT	TRBJ1-5	TRBD1	TRBV19	NA
CASSFRTSGGETQYF	TGTGCCAGCAGCTTCAGGACTAGCGGGGGAGAGACCCAGTACTTC	TRBJ2-5	TRBD2	TRBV7-2	NA
CASSARGGGGGYTF	TGTGCCAGCAGCGCACGAGGAGGGGGCGGGGGCTACACCTTC	TRBJ1-2	TRBD1	TRBV9	NA